These 26 T cell receptor beta chains came from one sample sequenced in a study of blood T cell repertoires in COVID-19. Profiled with immunoSEQ multiplex PCR; TCRdb holds only in-frame clones, not every one. The sample lists some 190,000 clones, roughly four fifths occurring once. The source material was peripheral blood. Receptor source: an elderly woman with COVID-19, enrolled during active disease.

Only one count was recorded for this clone. This chain connects TRBV28 to TRBJ1-5, with D possibly TRBD1 on 5 matching bases. The CDR3 is 13 residues long. V was trimmed by 6 bases and J by 7 bases, leaving 13 bases between them. CDR1 and CDR2 (germline): MDHEN, SYDVKM. The CDR3 loop reads CASRPGGRQPQHF. The CDR3 DNA reads as TGTGCCAGCAGACCCGGGGGACGGCAGCCCCAGCATTTT.

The chain uses TRBV12-3 or TRBV12-4 and TRBJ2-7, with no clear D. The CDR3 sequence is 12 residues long. Trimming cost V 1 base and J 4 bases, with 5 bases left between them. As DNA, the CDR3 is TGTGCCAGCAGTTTAGGCAGTTACGAGCAGTACTTC. It codes for CASSLGSYEQYF.

This clone appeared a single time. The V and J genes are TRBV3-1 (or the pseudogene TRBV3-2) and TRBJ1-5; D might be TRBD1 (5 bases). V lost 8 bases and J 5 bases, leaving 13 bases between the germline ends. CDR3 length: 13 amino acids. Germline CDR1 LGHDT, CDR2 YNNKEL (reference sequence). CDR3 region: CASAWGVDQPQHF. Here the CDR3 DNA reads TGTGCCAGCGCGTGGGGGGTCGATCAGCCCCAGCATTTT.

This clone came up once. This chain links TRBV5-1 with TRBJ2-1; TRBD2 matches 8 bases. Per the germline V gene, CDR1 is SGHRS and CDR2 is YFSETQ. The trim removed 0 bases at V and 6 bases at J, leaving 5 bases unmatched. This CDR3 has 15 residues. DNA of the CDR3: TGCGCCAGCAGCTTGGAAGGGACTAGTACCAATGAGCAGTTCTTC. It specifies CASSLEGTSTNEQFF.

The V gene is TRBV5-1, the J gene TRBJ2-3, with TRBD1 as a possible D gene (5 bases). The CDR3 sequence is 16 residues long. CDR1 and CDR2 from the germline V gene are SGHRS and YFSETQ. The V end lost 5 bases, the J end lost 2 bases, and 18 bases lay between the germline ends. CDR3 protein: CASRDGHNLNTDTQYF. CDR3 DNA sequence: TGCGCCAGCAGGGACGGACATAATTTAAACACAGATACGCAGTATTTT.

This clone appeared once. V is TRBV7-3 and J is TRBJ1-5, with D perhaps TRBD1 (6 bases). Trimming stripped 2 bases from V and 7 bases from J, with 9 bases between. Germline values: CDR1 SGHTA, CDR2 FQGTGA. CDR3 length equals 13 residues. CDR3 residues: CASSLGGGQPQHF. In DNA, the CDR3 is TGTGCCAGCAGCTTAGGGGGGGGCCAGCCCCAGCATTTT.

The chain uses TRBV18 and TRBJ1-5; the match to TRBD1 covers 7 bases. Trimming at V came to 3 bases and at J to 6 bases, leaving 11 bases not matched to a gene. The CDR3 spans 16 residues. Germline V gene lookup returns CDR1 KGHSH and CDR2 LQKENI. The CDR3 reads CASSPSTGQAGQPQHF. In DNA, the CDR3 is TGTGCCAGCTCACCCTCGACAGGGCAGGCGGGTCAGCCCCAGCATTTT.

This clone has only a few counts. This chain links TRBV4-2 with TRBJ2-7, with 10 bases that match TRBD2. The CDR3 has 15 amino acids. The junction had 6 bases not matched to a gene; V was cut back by 5 bases and J by 2 bases. Per the germline V gene, CDR1 is LGHNA and CDR2 is YNFKEQ. The CDR3 region is CASSTRTSGPYEQYF. The CDR3 DNA sequence: TGTGCCAGCAGCACTAGGACTAGCGGCCCCTACGAGCAGTACTTC.

The chain is built from TRBV29-1 and TRBJ2-3, with 7 bases lining up with TRBD2. The ends lost 8 bases at V and 3 bases at J; junction bases unmatched: 5. This CDR3 comprises 12 residues. Per the germline V gene, CDR1 is SQVTM and CDR2 is ANQGSEA. The CDR3 DNA sequence: TGCAGCCACGGGGAGGGGACAGATACGCAGTATTTT. Its translation is CSHGEGTDTQYF.

J is TRBJ1-4 and V is TRBV27; unclear D gene. CDR3 size: 13 residues. V lost 6 bases and J 2 bases, leaving 7 bases between the germline ends. Germline V CDR1 and CDR2: MNHEY, SMNVEV (reference sequence). The CDR3 protein is CASRFGTNEKLFF. CDR3 nucleotide sequence: TGTGCCAGCAGGTTTGGCACTAATGAAAAACTGTTTTTT.

This clone was observed once. V usage is TRBV21-1 and J usage is TRBJ1-1. TRBV21-1 is a pseudogene. This CDR3 comprises 15 residues. The CDR3 DNA reads TGTGCCAGCAGCAAAAAGAGACTTACAAACACTGAAGCTTTCTTT. This sequence encodes CASSKKRLTNTEAFF.

There are a few counts of this clone. At the DNA level, this CDR3 is encoded by other sequences in the same sample as well. V gene TRBV28 combines with J gene TRBJ1-5, with TRBD1 matching 10 bases. Germline V gives CDR1 MDHEN, CDR2 SYDVKM. The CDR3 runs 16 residues. J was trimmed by 2 bases and V by 1 base; bases with no gene match: 2. Written as DNA, the CDR3 is TGTGCCAGCAGTTTATTTGGGACAGGGGGCAATCAGCCCCAGCATTTT. Its protein is CASSLFGTGGNQPQHF.

The genes are TRBV29-1 and TRBJ1-2; 7 nucleotides align to TRBD1. The length of the CDR3 is 12 residues. V was pared by 7 bases and J by 6 bases, with 8 bases of the junction left unmatched. Germline CDR1 reads SQVTM; CDR2 reads ANQGSEA. CDR3 loop: CSARTGDDGYTF. The CDR3 DNA reads TGCAGCGCTCGTACAGGGGACGATGGCTACACCTTC.

The chain employs TRBV27 and TRBJ1-4, with 8 bases identical to TRBD1. V shed 5 bases, J shed 5 bases, and the junction held 10 bases outside the gene matches. CDR1 and CDR2 (germline): MNHEY, SMNVEV (reference sequence). The CDR3 is 16 amino acids. DNA for the CDR3: TGTGCCAGCAGTCAGAGTTGGACAGGGTCAAATGAAAAACTGTTTTTT. Protein product: CASSQSWTGSNEKLFF.

This chain links TRBV5-4 with TRBJ1-2; unclear D gene. CDR1 is SGHNT, CDR2 YYREEE, per germline (reference sequence). The CDR3 covers 13 residues. V lost 4 bases and J 2 bases, leaving 9 bases between the germline ends. The CDR3 sequence is CASSTDGNYGYTF. CDR3 coding DNA: TGTGCCAGCAGCACAGACGGAAACTATGGCTACACCTTC.

Note on this clone: The sample contains more than one DNA sequence encoding this CDR3. CDR3 sequence: CASRRGPGNTIYF. The CDR3 region has the DNA TGTGCCAGCAGAAGGGGGCCTGGAAACACCATATATTTT. The V call is TRBV28, the J call TRBJ1-3; 7 nucleotides line up with TRBD1. The germline V gene encodes CDR1 MDHEN and CDR2 SYDVKM. The CDR3 covers 13 residues. J was trimmed by 2 bases and V by 6 bases; bases with no gene match: 1. The complete variable domain, with remaining parts taken from reference TRBV28 and TRBJ1-3, reads DVKVTQSSRYLVKRTGEKVFLECVQDMDHENMFWYRQDPGLGLRLIYFSYDVKMKEKGDIPEGYSVSREKKERFSLILESASTNQTSMYLCASRRGPGNTIYFGEGSWLTVV.

The chain links TRBV19 to TRBJ1-3; 9 bases are a match to TRBD1. The length of the CDR3 is 16 residues. Germline-derived CDR1 and CDR2 are LNHDA and SQIVND (reference sequence). The J segment lost 0 bases and the V segment lost 7 bases, leaving 7 bases of the junction unmatched. The CDR3 protein is CASTLDRGFSGNTIYF. CDR3 nucleotide sequence: TGTGCCAGTACCCTGGACAGGGGATTCTCTGGAAACACCATATATTTT.

J is TRBJ1-6 and V is TRBV6-5, with a tentative D call TRBD1 (5 bases). Trimming removed 0 bases from V and 7 bases from J, with 13 bases in between. The CDR3 length is 16 residues. Germline-derived CDR1 and CDR2 are MNHEY and SVGAGI. The CDR3 DNA sequence: TGTGCCAGCAGTTACTCGAAAGGGGTCTGGAATTCACCCCTCCACTTT. The encoded protein is CASSYSKGVWNSPLHF.

J is TRBJ1-1 and V is TRBV6-1, with 9 bases fitting TRBD1. The CDR3 runs 13 residues. Losses at the gene ends were 1 base for V and 9 bases for J; bases not matched to a gene: 3. Germline V gene sequence: CDR1 MNHNS, CDR2 SASEGT. This CDR3 reads CASSEGDRVQAFF. As DNA, the CDR3 is TGTGCCAGCAGTGAAGGGGACAGGGTGCAAGCTTTCTTT.

This clone was seen just once. This rearrangement joins TRBV27 to TRBJ1-5; TRBD1 might be the D (5 bases). V gave up 3 bases and J gave up 1 base, with 10 bases separating them. CDR1 and CDR2 from the germline V gene are MNHEY and SMNVEV (reference sequence). The CDR3 consists of 15 residues. The CDR3 DNA sequence: TGTGCCAGCAGTTTGGCGGGGCACAGCAATCAGCCCCAGCATTTT. Amino acids: CASSLAGHSNQPQHF.

As DNA, the CDR3 is TGTGCCAGCAGCCTGGACATCAGGGATGAAAAACTGTTTTTT. It encodes CASSLDIRDEKLFF. The V gene is TRBV7-2, the J gene TRBJ1-4; a possible D gene is TRBD1 (5 bases). The CDR3 loop spans 14 amino acids. V was shortened by 5 bases and J by 6 bases, with 13 bases between the two germline ends. Germline V gives CDR1 SGHTA, CDR2 FQGNSA.

This clone was recorded once. V is TRBV6-5 and J is TRBJ2-5; TRBD2 matches at 7 bases. The V gene's germline CDR1 is MNHEY and CDR2 SVGAGI. Losses at the gene ends were 7 bases for V and 1 base for J; bases not matched to a gene: 6. The CDR3 runs to 14 residues. The chain's CDR3 is CASNGGDFQETQYF. Here the CDR3 DNA reads TGTGCCAGCAATGGGGGGGACTTCCAAGAGACCCAGTACTTC.

The chain carries TRBV19 and TRBJ1-1; D possibly corresponds to TRBD1 (5 bases). V was cut by 3 bases and J by 1 base, with 12 bases left in between. The CDR3 is made up of 15 amino acids. Looked up from germline, CDR1 is LNHDA and CDR2 is SQIVND (reference sequence). CDR3: CASSIWGRQNTEAFF. The DNA for the CDR3 is TGTGCCAGTAGTATCTGGGGCAGGCAGAACACTGAAGCTTTCTTT.

V and J are TRBV14 and TRBJ2-5; the D gene is possibly TRBD1 (5 bases). Germline V gene lookup returns CDR1 SGHDN and CDR2 FVKESK. The CDR3 consists of 13 residues. The germline V and J ends were trimmed by 4 bases and 1 base, with 7 bases remaining between them. The CDR3 DNA reads as TGTGCCAGCAGCCGACAGCTCCAAGAGACCCAGTACTTC. It codes for CASSRQLQETQYF.

J is TRBJ1-4 and V is TRBV7-2; tentatively, D is TRBD1 (5 bases). Germline CDR1 SGHTA, CDR2 FQGNSA. V was cut by 1 base and J by 6 bases, with 15 bases left in between. This CDR3 spans 16 amino acids. The CDR3 sequence is CASSLGFRGGDEKLFF. The CDR3 DNA reads TGTGCCAGCAGCTTAGGGTTCCGGGGGGGGGATGAAAAACTGTTTTTT.

The chain links TRBV9 to TRBJ2-7, with 7 bases identical to TRBD2. CDR1 and CDR2 (germline): SGDLS, YYNGEE. The CDR3 contains 14 residues. After removal of 1 base from V and 0 bases from J, the junction contained 1 base not matched to a gene. CDR3 region: CASSVLADSYEQYF. In nucleotides, the CDR3 is TGTGCCAGCAGCGTACTAGCGGACTCCTACGAGCAGTACTTC.